The clone carrying this T cell receptor (beta chain) was recorded a few times. What it recognizes is unknown. MiXCR, run by TCRdb on the RT-PCR reads, gives a single entry per CDR3 protein. The sample lists approximately 490,000 distinct CDR3 sequences; under 8.5% were seen once. The J segment lost 1 base and the V segment lost 6 bases, leaving 7 bases of the junction unmatched. In germline, CDR1 is SGHVS, CDR2 FNYEAQ. This CDR3 spans 16 amino acids. These data come from a study of response to subunit inactivated influenza vaccine. Study-wide points: That few new T cells are recruited by each seasonal influenza vaccination was the authors' suggestion.

The clonotype originates from a man aged 45 to 75 who received an inactivated influenza vaccine. Source: PBMCs from blood, taken 23 to 25 months after vaccination. The chain uses TRBV7-6 and TRBJ2-3; 10 positions agree with TRBD2. Here the CDR3 DNA reads TGTGCCAGCAGTAGTCGTAGCGGGGGGCGCACAGATACGCAGTATTTT. The encoded protein is CASSSRSGGRTDTQYF.